What follows describes a single T cell receptor (beta chain). Its antigen is not known. This record comes from a study of T-cell reconstitution after alpha-beta-depleted transplantation in children. Overall study results and limits: When one year had passed after transplant, most T-cell counts and diversity came from newly produced T cells. Alpha-beta T cells about two months after transplant reportedly derived from several hundred expanded graft clones.

Unique molecular identifiers featured in how the TCRbeta library was prepared. TCRdb itself ran the PCR reads through MiXCR, one entry per CDR3 protein. The repertoire holds around 500,000 distinct CDR3 sequences, with about 23% as singletons. The CDR3 has 13 residues. The V end was cut by 7 bases, the J end by 4 bases, with 14 bases between. The germline V gene has CDR1 SQVTM and CDR2 ANQGSEA. Sequenced material: PBMCs, mostly from graft donor cells, taken 360 days after TCRalphabeta/CD19-depleted stem cell transplant. This sequence originates from a boy less than two years old who had a stem cell transplant for acute myeloid leukemia, so the T cells may come from the graft donor. J is TRBJ1-5 and V is TRBV29-1; no clear D gene. CDR3 residues: CSAPQASNQPQHF. The CDR3 coding sequence is TGCAGCGCTCCCCAGGCTTCAAATCAGCCCCAGCATTTT.